The 8 T cell receptor beta chains given below trace back to one sample, sequenced in a study of T cell repertoires in aging, cancer and after chemotherapy. TRB rearrangements spanning V, D and J were amplified using mixed TRB-A/B primers. A single record per CDR3 protein comes from TCRdb applying MiXCR to the multiplex PCR reads. Of about 15,000 distinct CDR3 sequences listed, 45% to 55% are singletons. Peripheral blood genomic DNA, not sorted cells or RNA, was the template. Sequencing used blood. These receptors originate from a human donor in good health.

The gene calls are TRBV6-2 or TRBV6-3 and TRBJ1-6; 9 bases agree with TRBD1. In germline, CDR1 is MNHEY, CDR2 SVGEGT. The V segment lost 10 bases and the J segment 9 bases; nucleotides outside the gene matches: 7. The CDR3 covers 13 residues. CDR3 DNA: TGTGCCATCGGACAGGGACAGGGTTCACCCCTCCACTTT. It specifies CAIGQGQGSPLHF.

This clonotype was seen more than once but under ten times. The CDR3 loop is CASSYSRTSAYEQYF. The CDR3 bases are TGTGCCAGTAGTTATTCTAGGACTAGCGCCTACGAGCAGTACTTC. The chain couples TRBV19 to TRBJ2-7, with 9 bases identical to TRBD2. The junction had 7 bases not matched to a gene; V was cut back by 5 bases and J by 2 bases. This CDR3 region has 15 residues. Germline V gene sequence: CDR1 LNHDA, CDR2 SQIVND (reference sequence).

This clonotype was detected a few times. The CDR3 region is CASSPPGAGSADTQYF. In DNA form, the CDR3 reads TGTGCCAGCTCACCACCGGGAGCGGGATCCGCAGATACGCAGTATTTT. The gene calls are TRBV18 and TRBJ2-3; 7 bases are shared with TRBD2. The V gene's germline CDR1 is KGHSH and CDR2 LQKENI. The ends lost 0 bases at V and 4 bases at J; junction bases unmatched: 7. This CDR3 spans 16 amino acids. Complete variable domain (other parts from reference TRBV18 and TRBJ2-3): NAGVMQNPRHLVRRRGQEARLRCSPMKGHSHVYWYRQLPEEGLKFMVYLQKENIIDESGMPKERFSAEFPKEGPSILRIQQVVRGDSAAYFCASSPPGAGSADTQYFGPGTRLTVL.

In nucleotides, the CDR3 is TGTGCCAGCAGTTTGACTAGCGGGAACACCGGGGAGCTGTTTTTT. Amino acid sequence: CASSLTSGNTGELFF. The V call is TRBV12-3 or TRBV12-4, the J call TRBJ2-2, with TRBD2 identical over 9 bases. CDR3 length equals 15 residues. V was pared by 3 bases and J by 1 base, with 0 bases of the junction left unmatched.

In DNA form, the CDR3 reads TGTGCCAGTACCGTAACGGCGGGGACTGAAGCTTTCTTT. The encoded protein is CASTVTAGTEAFF. This chain joins TRBV19 and TRBJ1-1; D is undetermined. The germline V gene has CDR1 LNHDA and CDR2 SQIVND (reference sequence). V was clipped by 7 bases and J by 5 bases, with 14 bases between them. This CDR3 is 13 amino acids long.

The chain couples TRBV30 to TRBJ2-7; tentative D call: TRBD2 (5 bases). V gave up 8 bases and J gave up 0 bases, with 20 bases separating them. This CDR3 region has 15 residues. CDR1 and CDR2 from the germline V gene are GTSNPN and SVGIG (reference sequence). The CDR3 loop is CASSISSGISYEQYF. The CDR3 bases are TGTGCCAGTAGTATTAGTTCGGGGATCTCCTACGAGCAGTACTTC.

This clonotype was detected a few times. The rearrangement uses TRBV27 and TRBJ1-5; no definite D call. CDR1 is MNHEY, CDR2 SMNVEV, per germline (reference sequence). The CDR3 covers 16 residues. The V gene lost 2 bases and the J gene lost 0 bases, with 11 bases spanning the gap. CDR3 nucleotides: TGTGCCAGCAGTTTAGAAGGTGACCATAGCAATCAGCCCCAGCATTTT. As protein: CASSLEGDHSNQPQHF.

CDR3 coding DNA: TGTGCCAGCAGACTCCGGACGGGGACCTCCTACGAGCAGTACTTC. Residues: CASRLRTGTSYEQYF. The chain couples TRBV27 to TRBJ2-7, with D perhaps given as TRBD1 or TRBD2 (5 bases each). V was trimmed by 6 bases and J by 0 bases, leaving 15 bases between them. Germline loops: CDR1 MNHEY, CDR2 SMNVEV (reference sequence). CDR3 length: 15 residues.